A single sample gave rise to the 32 T cell receptor beta chains below, sequenced in a study of T cell repertoires in cytomegalovirus infection. MiXCR, applied by TCRdb to the reads, yields one record per CDR3 protein. The sample carries some 320,000 distinct CDR3 sequences, 8% to 9.5% recorded once. Input material: PBMCs. The receptors shown here come from a human donor in good health (CMV status not recorded). Some clones in this sample may be carry-over from other donors' samples.

This clonotype was seen ten or more times. In DNA form, the CDR3 reads TGTGCCAGCAGCCCGAAGCGGGGGACAGATACGCAGTATTTT. It is translated as CASSPKRGTDTQYF. This chain links TRBV4-2 with TRBJ2-3, with 8 bases lining up with TRBD2. CDR1 is LGHNA, CDR2 YNFKEQ, per germline. CDR3 length: 14 residues. The trim removed 4 bases at V and 3 bases at J, leaving 3 bases unmatched.

This clonotype came up many times. This chain joins TRBV7-8 and TRBJ2-7; 7 bases agree with TRBD2. With 5 bases clipped from V and 0 bases from J, the junction kept 10 bases outside the gene matches. Germline values: CDR1 SGHVS, CDR2 FQNEAQ. This CDR3 spans 16 amino acids. Here the CDR3 DNA reads TGTGCCAGCAGCCCCCTCCGGGACTATGCCTCCTACGAGCAGTACTTC. This codes for CASSPLRDYASYEQYF. Complete variable domain (other parts from reference TRBV7-8 and TRBJ2-7): GAGVSQSPRYKVAKRGQDVALRCDPISGHVSLFWYQQALGQGPEFLTYFQNEAQLDKSGLPSDRFFAERPEGSVSTLKIQRTQQEDSAVYLCASSPLRDYASYEQYFGPGTRLTVT.

A few counts support this clonotype. The chain recombines TRBV7-9 with TRBJ2-3, with 11 bases aligning to TRBD2. There are 20 residues in the CDR3. After removal of 5 bases from V and 3 bases from J, the junction contained 19 bases not matched to a gene. Germline CDR1 SEHNR, CDR2 FQNEAQ (reference sequence). For the CDR3, the DNA is TGTGCCAGCAGCCGAGGACAGGGCGTAACTAGCGGGAGTAGGACAGATACGCAGTATTTT. Amino acid sequence: CASSRGQGVTSGSRTDTQYF.

The chain has TRBV15 and TRBJ1-2; 10 bases line up with TRBD1. Germline CDR1 is LNHNV and CDR2 is YYDKDF (reference sequence). CDR3 length equals 19 residues. The J segment lost 8 bases and the V segment lost 4 bases, leaving 22 bases of the junction unmatched. CDR3 DNA: TGTGCCACCAGCATCGAGGGGACAGGGGCAAAGTTGGGTATCCGGGGCTACACCTTC. Encoded protein: CATSIEGTGAKLGIRGYTF. Full variable domain (outside the CDR3, taken from reference TRBV15 and TRBJ1-2): DAMVIQNPRYQVTQFGKPVTLSCSQTLNHNVMYWYQQKSSQAPKLLFHYYDKDFNNEADTPDNFQSRRPNTSFCFLDIRSPGLGDTAMYLCATSIEGTGAKLGIRGYTFGSGTRLTVV.

In its sample, this clonotype was seen many times. The chain couples TRBV7-2 to TRBJ2-7, with 9 nucleotides matching TRBD1. After removal of 5 bases from V and 4 bases from J, the junction contained 6 bases not matched to a gene. This CDR3 is built from 14 residues. Germline V gives CDR1 SGHTA, CDR2 FQGNSA. The CDR3 bases are TGTGCCAGCAGCCTACACAGGGGGCTATACGAGCAGTACTTC. Protein product: CASSLHRGLYEQYF.

The chain recombines TRBV5-6 with TRBJ2-3, with D unclear. Germline values: CDR1 SGHDT, CDR2 YYEEEE. The CDR3 is made up of 12 amino acids. V was cut by 4 bases and J by 6 bases, with 9 bases left in between. The CDR3 DNA is TGTGCCAGCAGCGCGGACCTGGATACGCAGTATTTT. It yields the protein CASSADLDTQYF.

The chain has TRBV5-1 and TRBJ2-5; the match to TRBD2 covers 7 bases. V was clipped by 0 bases and J by 5 bases; unmatched bases: 7. The CDR3 loop spans 15 amino acids. Germline CDR1 is SGHRS and CDR2 is YFSETQ. The CDR3 DNA reads TGCGCCAGCAGCTTGGTACGCGGGAGCGGGGAGACCCAGTACTTC. As protein: CASSLVRGSGETQYF.

This clonotype was seen at least ten times. V is TRBV7-8 and J is TRBJ1-1; possibly TRBD1 for D (5 bases). CDR1 and CDR2 (germline): SGHVS, FQNEAQ. CDR3 length equals 15 residues. V gave up 0 bases and J gave up 1 base, with 9 bases separating them. CDR3 DNA sequence: TGTGCCAGCAGCTTAGCGCTCGGGGCGAACACTGAAGCTTTCTTT. It is translated as CASSLALGANTEAFF.

This clonotype was picked up a small number of times. The gene calls are TRBV10-3 and TRBJ1-2; no reliable D call. This CDR3 is built from 13 residues. Germline lookup yields CDR1 ENHRY and CDR2 SYGVKD. The ends were cut back, 6 bases at V and 6 bases at J, with 14 bases in the middle. CDR3 loop: CAISLRATDGYTF. The CDR3 DNA is TGTGCCATCAGCCTCCGGGCCACGGATGGCTACACCTTC.

The chain has TRBV6-6 and TRBJ2-5, with TRBD2 matching over 10 bases. With 6 bases clipped from V and 5 bases from J, the junction kept 12 bases outside the gene matches. The CDR3 has 16 residues. The germline V gene encodes CDR1 MNHNY and CDR2 SVGAGI (reference sequence). The CDR3 here is CASRHPPGLARETQYF. The CDR3 DNA reads as TGTGCCAGCAGACATCCTCCGGGACTAGCGAGGGAGACCCAGTACTTC.

The chain combines TRBV18 with TRBJ1-3; D is uncertain. This CDR3 has 15 residues. The V end was cut by 0 bases, the J end by 0 bases, with 6 bases between. The V gene's germline CDR1 is KGHSH and CDR2 LQKENI. The CDR3 nucleotides are TGTGCCAGCTCACCACCGACCGACTCTGGAAACACCATATATTTT. It codes for CASSPPTDSGNTIYF.

The sample holds many counts of this clonotype. The CDR3 coding sequence is TGTGCCAGCAGCTTATCTGTCGGGAGGCGGGCCAAAAACATTCAGTACTTC. It yields the protein CASSLSVGRRAKNIQYF. V and J are TRBV7-2 and TRBJ2-4, with TRBD2 matching over 7 bases. V was pared by 2 bases and J by 1 base, with 8 bases of the junction left unmatched. Germline V lookup: CDR1 SGHTA, CDR2 FQGNSA. CDR3 length: 17 residues.

This clonotype appeared a few times. CDR3 loop: CASSIGPRGHEQYF. The DNA of the CDR3 is TGTGCCAGTAGTATCGGACCCCGGGGCCACGAGCAGTACTTC. This sequence joins TRBV19 and TRBJ2-7, with D perhaps assigned TRBD1 or TRBD2 (5 bases each). The germline CDR1 and CDR2 sequences are LNHDA and SQIVND (reference sequence). This CDR3 has 14 amino acids. Trimming removed 3 bases from V and 5 bases from J, with 14 bases in between.

In its sample, this clonotype was seen many times. V is TRBV12-3 or TRBV12-4 and J is TRBJ2-5; D is undetermined. CDR3 length: 13 amino acids. The V gene lost 10 bases and the J gene lost 1 base, with 13 bases spanning the gap. DNA of the CDR3: TGTGCCACCAGGAAGCGAGGCCAAGAGACCCAGTACTTC. Translated, it gives CATRKRGQETQYF.

The chain recombines TRBV29-1 with TRBJ1-2; D gene unclear. V lost 2 bases to trimming and J lost 1 base, with 14 bases between them. The CDR3 is made up of 15 amino acids. Germline loops: CDR1 SQVTM, CDR2 ANQGSEA. The CDR3 sequence is CSVEKGSKDNYGYTF. Written as DNA, the CDR3 is TGCAGCGTTGAAAAAGGGAGCAAAGATAACTATGGCTACACCTTC.

The V gene is TRBV15, the J gene TRBJ1-5; no definite D call. Germline V gives CDR1 LNHNV, CDR2 YYDKDF (reference sequence). Deletions cut 2 bases from V and 5 bases from J, with 7 bases between. The CDR3 has 13 residues. The CDR3 loop reads CATSRKLHQPQHF. CDR3 in DNA: TGTGCCACCAGCAGAAAGCTGCATCAGCCCCAGCATTTT.

This clonotype was seen once. One end of the junction varies from germline; a read error may be responsible. This chain links TRBV7-9 with TRBJ1-1, with D uncertain. Germline V gene data show CDR1 as SEHNR and CDR2 as FQNEAQ (reference sequence). The CDR3 contains 15 residues. The CDR3 bases are TGTGCCACCAGCTTCTACGGGTCGGCGAACACTGAAGCTTTCTTT. Translating it yields CATSFYGSANTEAFF.

This chain links TRBV30 with TRBJ1-2, with unresolved D. CDR1 and CDR2 from the germline V gene are GTSNPN and SVGIG (reference sequence). The CDR3 length is 14 residues. Trimming took off 1 base at V and 0 bases at J, with 9 bases between the two ends. CDR3 amino acids: CAWSAQVANYGYTF. The CDR3 region has the DNA TGTGCCTGGAGTGCTCAGGTCGCTAACTATGGCTACACCTTC.

This clonotype was seen ten or more times. This CDR3 is CASSLGLPTDTQYF. CDR3 DNA: TGTGCCAGCAGCTTAGGGTTACCCACAGATACGCAGTATTTT. The V and J genes are TRBV7-2 and TRBJ2-3; D is uncertain. V shed 1 base and J shed 2 bases, with 7 bases lying between them. CDR3 length: 14 amino acids. Germline lookup yields CDR1 SGHTA and CDR2 FQGNSA.

V is TRBV20-1 and J is TRBJ1-1; the D is unclear. CDR3 length equals 14 residues. Trimming left V 1 base short and J 0 bases short, with 9 bases between. Germline V gene sequence: CDR1 DFQATT, CDR2 SNEGSKA (reference sequence). CDR3 in amino acids: CSARVPAMNTEAFF. CDR3 bases: TGCAGTGCTAGAGTCCCAGCCATGAACACTGAAGCTTTCTTT.

Turning to this clonotype: Its ends do not fully match the called genes, so a read error is possible. The rearrangement uses TRBV28 and TRBJ1-6, with 9 bases fitting TRBD1. Per the germline V gene, CDR1 is MDHEN and CDR2 is SYDVKM. The CDR3 consists of 15 residues. CDR3 coding DNA: TGTGCCAGCAGTTTTGGGGACAGGGCTAATTCACCCCCCCACTTT. Protein product: CASSFGDRANSPPHF.

In its sample, this clonotype was seen many times. The chain uses TRBV7-6 and TRBJ1-1, with D perhaps TRBD1 (6 bases). With 0 bases removed from V and 1 base from J, the gap between germline ends came to 9 bases. CDR1 SGHVS and CDR2 FNYEAQ come from the germline V gene. The CDR3 length is 15 residues. CDR3 in amino acids: CASSLAHRENTEAFF. The DNA of the CDR3 is TGTGCCAGCAGCTTAGCGCACAGGGAGAACACTGAAGCTTTCTTT.

The V and J genes are TRBV6-2 or TRBV6-3 and TRBJ1-1, with 7 bases identical to TRBD1. J was trimmed by 1 base and V by 4 bases; bases with no gene match: 6. From germline, CDR1 is MNHEY and CDR2 SVGEGT. CDR3 length: 15 amino acids. CDR3 coding DNA: TGTGCCAGCAGTTTATATACAGGGGCGAACACTGAAGCTTTCTTT. Encoded protein: CASSLYTGANTEAFF.

J is TRBJ2-7 and V is TRBV28; D remains unclear. Trimming removed 7 bases from V and 3 bases from J, with 7 bases in between. Germline loops: CDR1 MDHEN, CDR2 SYDVKM. The CDR3 runs to 11 residues. CDR3 protein: CASTWGYEQYF. CDR3 nucleotide sequence: TGTGCCAGCACTTGGGGCTACGAGCAGTACTTC.

This clonotype was seen at least ten times. The chain recombines TRBV5-1 with TRBJ2-1; 8 bases agree with TRBD1. The germline V gene encodes CDR1 SGHRS and CDR2 YFSETQ. This CDR3 contains 15 residues. J lost 6 bases, V lost 4 bases, and 9 bases had no gene match. Written as DNA, the CDR3 is TGCGCCAGCAGCCCCAGGGGGCAAGGACCCAATGAGCAGTTCTTC. Encoded protein: CASSPRGQGPNEQFF.

This clonotype was observed at least ten times. The V call is TRBV7-8, the J call TRBJ2-6, with a possible D match to TRBD2 (5 bases). Germline lookup yields CDR1 SGHVS and CDR2 FQNEAQ. The CDR3 contains 17 residues. Trimming cost V 3 bases and J 1 base, with 13 bases left between them. CDR3 DNA sequence: TGTGCCAGCAGCTTTGTCGGGATCGTATCTGGGGCCAACGTCCTGACTTTC. It is translated as CASSFVGIVSGANVLTF.

The chain has TRBV12-5 and TRBJ2-1; D possibly corresponds to TRBD2 (5 bases). CDR3 length: 12 amino acids. Germline V gene sequence: CDR1 LGHNT, CDR2 FRNRAP. V lost 6 bases to trimming and J lost 7 bases, with 10 bases between them. CDR3 in DNA: TGTGCTAGTGGCCCGGACTGGAATGAGCAGTTCTTC. Translated, it gives CASGPDWNEQFF.

The chain links TRBV29-1 to TRBJ2-3; the D is unclear. The germline V gene encodes CDR1 SQVTM and CDR2 ANQGSEA. The germline V and J ends were trimmed by 1 base and 6 bases, with 5 bases remaining between them. CDR3 length: 11 residues. CDR3 protein: CSVEVRDTQYF. The CDR3 DNA follows: TGCAGCGTTGAAGTGCGGGATACGCAGTATTTT.

This clonotype was observed a few times. This sequence joins TRBV20-1 and TRBJ2-1, with a weak D call TRBD2 (6 bases). Trimming stripped 3 bases from V and 14 bases from J, with 8 bases between. Germline assignment: CDR1 DFQATT and CDR2 SNEGSKA (reference sequence). The CDR3 is made up of 9 amino acids. For the CDR3, the DNA is TGCAGTGCTAGCGGGGGAAAGTTCTTC. It translates to CSASGGKFF.

The gene calls are TRBV2 and TRBJ2-7; D is possibly TRBD2 (6 bases). Germline CDR1 SNHLY, CDR2 FYNNEI. The ends were cut back, 0 bases at V and 2 bases at J, with 14 bases in the middle. CDR3 size: 16 residues. Here the CDR3 DNA reads TGTGCCAGCAGTGAAGCCTACGGGAGTAACACCTACGAGCAGTACTTC. It is translated as CASSEAYGSNTYEQYF.

The chain has TRBV5-1 and TRBJ2-2; a possible D gene is TRBD2 (5 bases). CDR3 length equals 15 residues. CDR1 is SGHRS and CDR2 is YFSETQ in the germline V gene. Trimming took 5 bases from V and 2 from J, leaving 13 bases between them. In DNA, the CDR3 is TGCGCCAGCAGTTCAGGAGGCTCCAACACCGGGGAGCTGTTTTTT. It is translated as CASSSGGSNTGELFF.

This clonotype was picked up many times. The J gene is TRBJ2-1, the V gene TRBV28; D gene unclear. Trimming shortened V by 4 bases and J by 6 bases, and 7 bases separated the two germline ends. The germline gives CDR1 MDHEN, CDR2 SYDVKM. The CDR3 contains 12 residues. CDR3 residues: CASSSPVNEQFF. CDR3 in DNA: TGTGCCAGCAGTTCCCCGGTCAATGAGCAGTTCTTC.